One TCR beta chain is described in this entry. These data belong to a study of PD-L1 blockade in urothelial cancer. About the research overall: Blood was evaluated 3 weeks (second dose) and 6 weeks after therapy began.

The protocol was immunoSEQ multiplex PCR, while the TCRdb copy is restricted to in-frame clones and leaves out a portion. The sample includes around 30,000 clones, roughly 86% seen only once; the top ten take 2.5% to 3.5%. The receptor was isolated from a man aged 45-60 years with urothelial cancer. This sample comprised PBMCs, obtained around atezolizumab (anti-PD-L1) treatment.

CDR3 DNA: TGCAGCGTCTCAGTTGGGGCGTGGGGCTACACCTTC. Residues: CSVSVGAWGYTF. The chain carries TRBV29-1 and TRBJ1-2; D might be TRBD1 (5 bases). Per germline, CDR1 SQVTM and CDR2 ANQGSEA. The CDR3 has 12 residues. V lost 6 bases and J 8 bases, leaving 16 bases between the germline ends.